The 12 T cell receptor beta chains reported below all come from one sample, sequenced in a study of monozygotic twins with inflammatory bowel disease. One entry per CDR3 protein, without DNA, is what TCRdb gives after re-calling the 5' RACE reads. Its table lists 330,000 or so distinct CDR3 sequences. Sequenced material: blood. The receptors shown here come from a human donor with ulcerative colitis or Crohn's disease, or a healthy co-twin of an affected twin (not recorded which).

The chain employs TRBV20-1 and TRBJ2-7. This CDR3 is built from 16 residues. Germline lookup yields CDR1 DFQATT and CDR2 SNEGSKA (reference sequence). CDR3 sequence reads: CSATKVLLQSSYEQYF.

This chain links TRBV3-1 with TRBJ2-1; TCRdb selects TRBD2, and the lack of DNA leaves this call unchecked. Germline V lookup: CDR1 LGHDT, CDR2 YNNKEL (reference sequence). The CDR3 extends over 18 amino acids. CDR3: CASSQDRGPESSYNEQFF.

The V call is TRBV5-1, the J call TRBJ2-1; the D gene TCRdb calls, TRBD2, cannot be checked with no DNA. CDR1 and CDR2 (germline): SGHRS, YFSETQ. This CDR3 is built from 18 residues. The chain's CDR3 is CASSPSVTSGGTYNEQFF.

V gene TRBV9 combines with J gene TRBJ1-2; TCRdb designates TRBD1, a call that cannot be tested without DNA. The CDR3 has 16 amino acids. In germline, CDR1 is SGDLS, CDR2 YYNGEE. This CDR3 is CASSERPGGGRLGYTF.

The chain is built from TRBV3-1 and TRBJ1-2. CDR3 length equals 15 residues. Germline V gene lookup returns CDR1 LGHDT and CDR2 YNNKEL (reference sequence). The CDR3 spells CASSQDGGGNYGYTF.

This chain uses TRBV5-1 with TRBJ1-5. The CDR3 is 15 amino acids. Per germline, CDR1 SGHRS and CDR2 YFSETQ. The CDR3 region is CASSLDGISNQPQHF. Filled out from reference TRBV5-1 and TRBJ1-5, the complete variable domain reads KAGVTQTPRYLIKTRGQQVTLSCSPISGHRSVSWYQQTPGQGLQFLFEYFSETQRNKGNFPGRFSGRQFSNSRSEMNVSTLELGDSALYLCASSLDGISNQPQHFGDGTRLSIL.

V gene TRBV5-4 combines with J gene TRBJ2-7; TCRdb proposes TRBD2, but this gene call is untestable without DNA. CDR3 length: 15 amino acids. CDR1 is SGHNT and CDR2 is YYREEE in the germline V gene (reference sequence). The CDR3 loop reads CASSPATTGDYEQYF. The whole variable domain, remainder taken from reference TRBV5-4 and TRBJ2-7, is ETGVTQSPTHLIKTRGQQVTLRCSSQSGHNTVSWYQQALGQGPQFIFQYYREEENGRGNFPPRFSGLQFPNYSSELNVNALELDDSALYLCASSPATTGDYEQYFGPGTRLTVT.

The genes are TRBV4-1 and TRBJ1-3; no DNA is available, so the TRBD1 call from TCRdb remains unchecked. The germline V gene encodes CDR1 MGHRA and CDR2 YSYEKL. This CDR3 contains 17 residues. CDR3 in amino acids: CASSQVPGRGEGNTIYF.

This chain connects TRBV20-1 to TRBJ2-1; no DNA is available, so the TRBD2 call from TCRdb remains unchecked. This CDR3 comprises 15 residues. CDR1 is DFQATT and CDR2 is SNEGSKA in the germline V gene (reference sequence). CDR3 sequence: CSARGPAGGRNEQFF.

The chain uses TRBV24-1 and TRBJ2-7; TCRdb proposes TRBD2, but this gene call is untestable without DNA. CDR3 length: 14 amino acids. The germline gives CDR1 KGHDR, CDR2 SFDVKD. The CDR3 here is CATRRIPLPYEQYF.

V and J are TRBV7-3 and TRBJ2-2. The CDR3 has 12 residues. CDR1 SGHTA and CDR2 FQGTGA come from the germline V gene. CDR3 sequence: CASTRQTGELFF.

The chain employs TRBV27 and TRBJ2-7; TCRdb reports TRBD1, a call that lacks DNA to check it against. From germline, CDR1 is MNHEY and CDR2 SMNVEV (reference sequence). This CDR3 is built from 15 residues. CDR3 in amino acids: CASRHLGGGLSEQYF.